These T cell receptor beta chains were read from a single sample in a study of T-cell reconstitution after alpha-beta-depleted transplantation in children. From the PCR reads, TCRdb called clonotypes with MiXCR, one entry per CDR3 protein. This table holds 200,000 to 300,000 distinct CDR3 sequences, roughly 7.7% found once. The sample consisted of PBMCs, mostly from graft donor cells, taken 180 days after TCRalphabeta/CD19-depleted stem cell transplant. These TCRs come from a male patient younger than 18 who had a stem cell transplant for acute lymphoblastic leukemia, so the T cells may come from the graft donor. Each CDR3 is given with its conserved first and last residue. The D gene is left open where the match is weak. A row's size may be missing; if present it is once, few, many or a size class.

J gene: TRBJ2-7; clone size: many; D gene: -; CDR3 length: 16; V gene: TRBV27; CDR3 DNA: TGTGCCAGCAGCTTCGGGAATGAGGCGCCCGCGAACGAGCAGTACTTC; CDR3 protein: CASSFGNEAPANEQYF
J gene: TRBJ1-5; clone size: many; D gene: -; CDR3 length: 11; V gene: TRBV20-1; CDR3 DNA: TGCAGTGCTAGAATCGGTCAGCCCCAGCATTTT; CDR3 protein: CSARIGQPQHF
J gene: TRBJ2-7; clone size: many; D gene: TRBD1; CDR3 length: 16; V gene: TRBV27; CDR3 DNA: TGTGCCAGCAGTTTATCTCGGACAGGTCTTGGGAACGAGCAGTACTTC; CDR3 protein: CASSLSRTGLGNEQYF
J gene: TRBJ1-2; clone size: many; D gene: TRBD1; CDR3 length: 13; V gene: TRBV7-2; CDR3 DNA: TGTGCCAGCAGCCCCGACAGGGCGGGAGGCTACACCTTC; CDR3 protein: CASSPDRAGGYTF
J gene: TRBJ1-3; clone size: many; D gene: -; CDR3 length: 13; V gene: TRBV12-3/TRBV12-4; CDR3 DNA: TGTGCCAGCACTCCGGGACGTGGAAACACCATATATTTT; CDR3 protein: CASTPGRGNTIYF
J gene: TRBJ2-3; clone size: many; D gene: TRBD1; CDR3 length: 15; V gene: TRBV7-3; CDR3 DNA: TGTGCCAGCAGCTCGAGACAGGGTAATCGAGATACGCAGTATTTT; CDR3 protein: CASSSRQGNRDTQYF
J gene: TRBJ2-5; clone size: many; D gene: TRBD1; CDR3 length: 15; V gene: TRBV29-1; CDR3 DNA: TGCAGCGTTGAAACCCCCGGGACAGGGCAAGAGACCCAGTACTTC; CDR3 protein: CSVETPGTGQETQYF
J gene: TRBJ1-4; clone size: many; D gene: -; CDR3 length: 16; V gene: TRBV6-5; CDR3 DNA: TGTGCCAGCAGTTTACAGGATATGCCAACTAATGAAAAACTGTTTTTT; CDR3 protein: CASSLQDMPTNEKLFF
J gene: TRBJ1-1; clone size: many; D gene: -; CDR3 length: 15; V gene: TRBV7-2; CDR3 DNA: TGTGCCAGCAGCGGACAGCAGGGTCTGAACACTGAAGCTTTCTTT; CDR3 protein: CASSGQQGLNTEAFF
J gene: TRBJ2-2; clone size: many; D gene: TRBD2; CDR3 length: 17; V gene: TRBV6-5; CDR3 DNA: TGTGCCAGCAGTTATAGCATGAGCGGGGGGAACTCCGGGGAGCTGTTTTTT; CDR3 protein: CASSYSMSGGNSGELFF
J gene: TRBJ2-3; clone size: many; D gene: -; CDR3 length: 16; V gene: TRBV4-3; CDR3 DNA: TGCGCCAGCAGCCGCGATTGGGGTTCCCGCACAGATACGCAGTATTTT; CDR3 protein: CASSRDWGSRTDTQYF
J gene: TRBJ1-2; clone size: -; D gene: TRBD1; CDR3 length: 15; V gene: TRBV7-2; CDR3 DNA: TGTGCCAGCAGCTTAGAAGGTGGACAGGGCTATGGCTACACCTTC; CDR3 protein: CASSLEGGQGYGYTF
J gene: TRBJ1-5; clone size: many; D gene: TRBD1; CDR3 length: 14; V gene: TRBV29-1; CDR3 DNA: TGCAGCGTCCGGACAGGGGCTCCTAATCAGCCCCAGCATTTT; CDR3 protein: CSVRTGAPNQPQHF
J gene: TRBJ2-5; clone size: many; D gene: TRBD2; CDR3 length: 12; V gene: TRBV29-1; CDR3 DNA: TGCAGCGTCCAAGGCCTAGCGGGAGGCGGGGACTTC; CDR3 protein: CSVQGLAGGGDF
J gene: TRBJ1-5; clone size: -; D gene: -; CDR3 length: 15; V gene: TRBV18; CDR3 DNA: TGTGCCAGCTCGTCATGGGGGGGGGACAATCAGCCCCAGCATTTT; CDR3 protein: CASSSWGGDNQPQHF
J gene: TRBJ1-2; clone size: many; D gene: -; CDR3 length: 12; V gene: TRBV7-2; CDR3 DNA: TGTGCCAGCAGCTTAGGGACTGCCGGCTACACCTTC; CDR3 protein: CASSLGTAGYTF
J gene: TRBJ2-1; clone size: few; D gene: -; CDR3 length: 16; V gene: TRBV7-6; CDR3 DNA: TGTGCCAGCAGCGTAGGGTCCGGGAGACGGAACAATGAGCAGTTCTTC; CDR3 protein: CASSVGSGRRNNEQFF
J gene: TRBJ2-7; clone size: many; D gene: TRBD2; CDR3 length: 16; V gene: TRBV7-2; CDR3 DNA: TGTGCCAGCAGCTTCGTAATTAGACTAGCGGCCGGCGAGCAGTACTTC; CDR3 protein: CASSFVIRLAAGEQYF
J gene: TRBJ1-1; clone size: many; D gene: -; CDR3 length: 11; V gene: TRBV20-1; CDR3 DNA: TGCAGTGCTAGGCGACAGCATAAAGCTTTCTTT; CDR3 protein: CSARRQHKAFF
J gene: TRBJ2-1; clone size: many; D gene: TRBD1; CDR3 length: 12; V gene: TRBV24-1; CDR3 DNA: TGTGCCACCAGGAACCGGGACAGGGAGCAGTTCTTC; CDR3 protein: CATRNRDREQFF
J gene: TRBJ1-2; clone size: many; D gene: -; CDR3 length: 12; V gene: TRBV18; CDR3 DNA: TGTGCCAGCTCACCAATAGACACAGGCTACACCTTC; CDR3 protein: CASSPIDTGYTF
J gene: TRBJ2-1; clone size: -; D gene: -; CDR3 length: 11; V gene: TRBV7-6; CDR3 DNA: TGTGCCAGCAGCGCCGGGACACAGCAGTTCTTC; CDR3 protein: CASSAGTQQFF
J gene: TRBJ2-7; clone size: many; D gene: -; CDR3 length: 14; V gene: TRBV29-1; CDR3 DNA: TGCAGCGTTTCCCCCGGGGGTTCCTCCTACGAGCAGTACTTC; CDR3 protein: CSVSPGGSSYEQYF
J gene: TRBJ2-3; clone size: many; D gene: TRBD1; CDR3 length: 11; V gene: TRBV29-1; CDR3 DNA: TGCAGCGTCGAGACAGGGGATACGCAGTATTTT; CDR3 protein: CSVETGDTQYF
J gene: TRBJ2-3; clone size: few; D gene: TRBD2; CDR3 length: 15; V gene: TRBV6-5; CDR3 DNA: TGTGCCAGCAGTTACTCTAATAGCGGGAGAGATACGCAGTATTTT; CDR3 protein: CASSYSNSGRDTQYF
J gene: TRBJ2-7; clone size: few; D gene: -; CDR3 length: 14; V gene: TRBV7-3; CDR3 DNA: TGTGCCAGCAGCTTAACGGGGGTCTCCTACGAGCAGTACTTC; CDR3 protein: CASSLTGVSYEQYF
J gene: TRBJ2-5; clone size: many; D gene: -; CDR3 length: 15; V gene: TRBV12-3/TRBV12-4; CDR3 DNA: TGTGCCAGCAGTTTAGAAAAGGGGTACCAAGAGACCCAGTACTTC; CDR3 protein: CASSLEKGYQETQYF
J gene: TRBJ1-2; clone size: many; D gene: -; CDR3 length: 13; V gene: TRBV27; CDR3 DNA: TGTGCCAGCAGTTTTGAGGGGAACTATGGCTACACCTTC; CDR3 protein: CASSFEGNYGYTF
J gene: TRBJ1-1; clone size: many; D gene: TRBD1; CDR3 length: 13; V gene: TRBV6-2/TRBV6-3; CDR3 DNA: TGTGCCAGCAGTTACCTGCAGGGGGCGCAAGCTTTCTTT; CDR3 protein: CASSYLQGAQAFF
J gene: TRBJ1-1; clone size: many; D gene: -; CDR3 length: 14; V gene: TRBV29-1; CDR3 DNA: TGCAGCGTAACGCCGCAGGGCACGAACACTGAAGCTTTCTTT; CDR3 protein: CSVTPQGTNTEAFF
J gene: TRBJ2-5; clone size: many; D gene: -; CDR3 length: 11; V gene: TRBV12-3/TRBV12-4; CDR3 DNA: TGTGCCAGCAGTTCCGCTGGAGGCTCCTACTTC; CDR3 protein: CASSSAGGSYF
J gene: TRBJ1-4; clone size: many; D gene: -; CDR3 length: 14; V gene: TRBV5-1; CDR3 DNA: TGCGCCAGCAGTTTACAGGTATCGGATGAAAAACTGTTTTTT; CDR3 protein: CASSLQVSDEKLFF
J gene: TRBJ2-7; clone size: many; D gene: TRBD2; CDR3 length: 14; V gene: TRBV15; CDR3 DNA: TGTGCCACCAGCGTTGGACTAGCGGCCTACGAGCAGTACTTC; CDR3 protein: CATSVGLAAYEQYF
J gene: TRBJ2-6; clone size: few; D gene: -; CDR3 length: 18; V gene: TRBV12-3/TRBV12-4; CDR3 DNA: TGTGCCAGCAGTTTCTCGGCTCATCGACCGTCTGGGGCCAACGTCCTGACTTTC; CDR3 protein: CASSFSAHRPSGANVLTF
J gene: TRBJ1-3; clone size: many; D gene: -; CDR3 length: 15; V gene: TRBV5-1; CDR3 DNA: TGCGCCAGCAGCGAAAACGGTCTGGGTGGAAACACCATATATTTT; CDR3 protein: CASSENGLGGNTIYF
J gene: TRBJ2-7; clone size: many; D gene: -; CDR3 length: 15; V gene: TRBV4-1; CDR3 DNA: TGCGCCAGCAGCCAGTGGCGGACCTCCTCCTACGAGCAGTACTTC; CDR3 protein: CASSQWRTSSYEQYF
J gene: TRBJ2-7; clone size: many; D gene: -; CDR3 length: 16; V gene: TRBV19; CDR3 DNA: TGTGCCAGTAGTACCCCTGGGCAGTCCGAATACTACGAGCAGTACTTC; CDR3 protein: CASSTPGQSEYYEQYF
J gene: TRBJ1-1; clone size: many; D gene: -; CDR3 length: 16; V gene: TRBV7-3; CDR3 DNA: TGTGCCAGCAGCCGCCGGGGAGGTTTTGTGAACACTGAAGCTTTCTTT; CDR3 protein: CASSRRGGFVNTEAFF
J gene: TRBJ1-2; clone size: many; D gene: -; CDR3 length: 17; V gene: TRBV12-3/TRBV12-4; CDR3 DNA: TGTGCCAGCAGCCCTCTTGCGGGGGGCGCCGCTAACTATGGCTACACCTTC; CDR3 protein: CASSPLAGGAANYGYTF
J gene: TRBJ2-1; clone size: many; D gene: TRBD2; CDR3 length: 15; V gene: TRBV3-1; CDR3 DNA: TGTGCCAGCAGCCAACTAGCGGGAGTTAGCTATGAGCAGTTCTTC; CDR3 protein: CASSQLAGVSYEQFF
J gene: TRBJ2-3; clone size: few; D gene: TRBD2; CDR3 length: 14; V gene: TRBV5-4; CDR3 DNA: TGTGCCAGCAGCTTCTGGGGAGGGGCAGATACGCAGTATTTT; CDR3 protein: CASSFWGGADTQYF
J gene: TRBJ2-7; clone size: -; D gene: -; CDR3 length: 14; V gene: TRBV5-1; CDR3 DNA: TGCGCCAGCAGCCCGGGACATCTCTCCTACGACCAGTACTTC; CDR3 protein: CASSPGHLSYDQYF
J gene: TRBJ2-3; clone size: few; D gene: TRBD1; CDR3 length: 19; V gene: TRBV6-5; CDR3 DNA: TGTGCCAGCAGTTACTCGATCGTTAGGACAGGGGGTTCCACAGATACGCAGTATTTT; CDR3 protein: CASSYSIVRTGGSTDTQYF
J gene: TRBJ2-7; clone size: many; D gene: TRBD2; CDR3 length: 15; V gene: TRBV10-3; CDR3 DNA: TGTGCCATCAGTGGCAGGTCTAGCGGGAGGGACGAGCAGTACTTC; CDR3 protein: CAISGRSSGRDEQYF
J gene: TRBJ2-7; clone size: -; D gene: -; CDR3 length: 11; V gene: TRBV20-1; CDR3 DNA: TGCAGTGCTACACGGCCGTACGAGCAGTACTTC; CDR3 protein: CSATRPYEQYF
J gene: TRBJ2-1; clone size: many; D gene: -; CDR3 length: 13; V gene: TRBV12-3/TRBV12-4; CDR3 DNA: TGTGCCAGCAGTTTAGGGGGCCGCAATGAGCAGTTCTTC; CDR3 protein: CASSLGGRNEQFF
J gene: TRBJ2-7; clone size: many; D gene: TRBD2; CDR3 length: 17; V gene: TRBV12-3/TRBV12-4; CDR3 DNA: TGTGCCAGCAGTTTATCGGGACTAGCGGGGGGATCCTACGAGCAGTACTTC; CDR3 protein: CASSLSGLAGGSYEQYF
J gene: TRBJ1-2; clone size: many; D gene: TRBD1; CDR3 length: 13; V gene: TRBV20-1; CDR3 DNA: TGCAGTGCTCGACAGGGGGCTGGCTATGGCTACACCTTC; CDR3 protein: CSARQGAGYGYTF
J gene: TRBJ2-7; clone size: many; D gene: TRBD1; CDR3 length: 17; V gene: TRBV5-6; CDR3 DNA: TGTGCCAGCAGCTTGGCCGGTTTCCGGACAGGGACCTACGAGCAGTACTTC; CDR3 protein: CASSLAGFRTGTYEQYF
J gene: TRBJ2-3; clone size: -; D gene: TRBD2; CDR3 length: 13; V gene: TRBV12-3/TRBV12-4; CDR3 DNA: TGTGCCAGCAGTTCCCGCGGGGGAGATACGCAGTATTTT; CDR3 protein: CASSSRGGDTQYF
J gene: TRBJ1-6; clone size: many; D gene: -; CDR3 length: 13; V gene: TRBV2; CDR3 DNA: TGTGCCGCTAGGGGCCCCTATAATTCACCCCTCCACTTT; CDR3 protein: CAARGPYNSPLHF
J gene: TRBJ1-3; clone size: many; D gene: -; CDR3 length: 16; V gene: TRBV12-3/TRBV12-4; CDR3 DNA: TGTGCCAGCAGTTTCGGTGACGTGCTCTCTGGAAACACCATATATTTT; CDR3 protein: CASSFGDVLSGNTIYF
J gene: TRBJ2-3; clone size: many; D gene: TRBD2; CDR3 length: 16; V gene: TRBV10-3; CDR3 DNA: TGTGCCCAAGGGGGAGGACTAGCGGGCAGCTTGGATACGCAGTATTTT; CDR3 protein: CAQGGGLAGSLDTQYF
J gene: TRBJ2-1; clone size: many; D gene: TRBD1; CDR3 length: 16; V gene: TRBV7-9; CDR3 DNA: TGTGCCAGCAGCCTCACCGGGACAGGGGGAGGCAATGAGCAGTTCTTC; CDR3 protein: CASSLTGTGGGNEQFF
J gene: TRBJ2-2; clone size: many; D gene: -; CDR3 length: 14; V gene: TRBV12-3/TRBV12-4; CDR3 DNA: TGTGCCAGCAGTACAACCAGGGACACCGGGGAGCTGTTTTTT; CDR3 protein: CASSTTRDTGELFF
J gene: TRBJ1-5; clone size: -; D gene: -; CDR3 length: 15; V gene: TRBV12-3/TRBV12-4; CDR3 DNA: TGTGCCAGCAGTGGCAAGGGGGGGGTTCGGCAGCCCCAGCATTTT; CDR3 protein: CASSGKGGVRQPQHF
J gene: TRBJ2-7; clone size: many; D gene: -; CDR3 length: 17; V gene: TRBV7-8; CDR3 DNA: TGTGCCAGCAGCTTTCTGAGGGCAGGGGAGGCAGCGGCCGAGCAGTACTTC; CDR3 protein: CASSFLRAGEAAAEQYF